A selection of T cell receptor beta chains follows, all from one sample in a study of blood T cell repertoires in COVID-19. TCRdb's copy holds only in-frame clones and misses some; the assay was immunoSEQ multiplex PCR. The table includes around 340,000 clones, approximately 89% detected once. The specimen sequenced was peripheral blood. The receptors derive from a woman aged 60-75 years with COVID-19, enrolled during active disease. CDR3s include the opening cysteine and the closing phenylalanine or tryptophan. The order of the fields is D gene, J gene, V gene, clone size, CDR3 protein, CDR3 DNA. The D gene is left open where the match is weak. Rows may omit the clone size; those that give it use once, few, many or a size class.

NA | TRBJ1-3 | TRBV7-9 | NA | CAFRGSYSGNTIYF | TGTGCCTTTAGGGGATCTTACTCTGGAAACACCATATATTTT
TRBD1 | TRBJ2-7 | TRBV6-2/TRBV6-3 | NA | CASSYSLGQGAYEQYF | TGTGCCAGCAGTTACTCGCTAGGACAGGGTGCCTACGAGCAGTACTTC
TRBD2 | TRBJ2-3 | TRBV11-1 | few | CASSQTSGGARDTQYF | TGTGCCAGCAGTCAAACTAGCGGGGGGGCAAGAGATACGCAGTATTTT
NA | TRBJ1-1 | TRBV12-5 | NA | CASGLTPGTVNTEAFF | TGTGCTAGTGGTTTGACGCCCGGGACTGTGAACACTGAAGCTTTCTTT
TRBD2 | TRBJ2-1 | TRBV19 | NA | CASVRGGTYNEQFF | TGTGCCAGTGTACGGGGGGGAACCTACAATGAGCAGTTCTTC
NA | TRBJ2-7 | TRBV5-1 | NA | CASSLEPSRVYYEQYF | TGCGCCAGCAGCTTGGAACCGTCACGAGTCTACTACGAGCAGTACTTC
NA | TRBJ1-2 | TRBV7-2 | NA | CASSRLGAYGYTF | TGTGCCAGCAGCCGACTGGGAGCCTATGGCTACACCTTC
TRBD2 | TRBJ2-5 | TRBV7-8 | NA | CASSSPSGGQETQYF | TGTGCCAGCAGCTCTCCTAGCGGGGGGCAAGAGACCCAGTACTTC
NA | TRBJ2-1 | TRBV3-1/TRBV3-2 | once | CASSPWAPGNEQFF | TGTGCCAGCAGCCCCTGGGCCCCGGGGAATGAGCAGTTCTTC
TRBD1 | TRBJ1-2 | TRBV9 | once | CASTPGTGTYGYTF | TGTGCCAGCACCCCCGGGACAGGTACTTATGGCTACACCTTC
NA | TRBJ2-3 | TRBV27 | NA | CASSRYEGADTQYF | TGTGCCAGCAGCCGCTACGAAGGGGCAGATACGCAGTATTTT
NA | TRBJ1-2 | TRBV19 | NA | CASSIGRDYGYTF | TGTGCCAGTAGTATAGGGCGGGACTATGGCTACACCTTC
TRBD1 | TRBJ1-2 | TRBV20-1 | NA | CSASGGTGPSLYTF | TGCAGTGCTAGTGGGGGGACAGGGCCTTCTCTCTACACCTTC
TRBD1 | TRBJ1-5 | TRBV28 | medium-sized | CASSQGRDSLYQPQHF | TGTGCCAGCAGTCAGGGCCGGGACAGCCTTTATCAGCCCCAGCATTTT
NA | TRBJ1-5 | TRBV5-1 | NA | CASSLDPQGTEGNQPQHF | TGCGCCAGCAGCTTGGACCCCCAGGGCACTGAGGGCAATCAGCCCCAGCATTTT
TRBD1 | TRBJ2-1 | TRBV5-1 | NA | CASSGQGHNEQFF | TGCGCCAGCAGCGGACAGGGCCACAATGAGCAGTTCTTC
NA | TRBJ1-1 | TRBV19 | NA | CASSIGFHSPVNTEAFF | TGTGCCAGTAGTATCGGGTTCCACTCACCCGTGAACACTGAAGCTTTCTTT
NA | TRBJ2-2 | TRBV19 | NA | CATRRGLDTGELFF | TGTGCCACCCGTAGGGGCTTAGACACCGGGGAGCTGTTTTTT
NA | TRBJ1-6 | TRBV27 | few | CASSLEGEGSPLHF | TGTGCCAGCAGTTTAGAAGGGGAGGGTTCACCCCTCCACTTT
NA | TRBJ1-5 | TRBV3-1/TRBV3-2 | NA | CASSQGMGQLGNQPQHF | TGTGCCAGCAGCCAAGGAATGGGGCAGCTCGGCAATCAGCCCCAGCATTTT
NA | TRBJ2-5 | TRBV5-1 | once | CASSLGGGQETQYF | TGCGCCAGCAGCTTGGGTGGCGGCCAAGAGACCCAGTACTTC
TRBD1 | TRBJ2-3 | TRBV24-1 | NA | CATSESDRVTQYF | TGTGCCACCAGTGAATCCGACAGGGTAACGCAGTATTTT
NA | TRBJ1-2 | TRBV7-2 | NA | CASSSPPRSYGYTF | TGTGCCAGCAGCTCCCCCCCCAGGTCCTATGGCTACACCTTC
TRBD1 | TRBJ1-3 | TRBV4-2 | NA | CASSLLNVAGGSGNTIYF | TGTGCCAGCAGCCTACTAAATGTGGCAGGGGGCTCTGGAAACACCATATATTTT
TRBD2 | TRBJ2-1 | TRBV9 | NA | CASNQRGGYNEQFF | TGTGCCAGCAACCAGCGGGGGGGTTACAATGAGCAGTTCTTC
NA | TRBJ1-2 | TRBV5-1 | NA | CASSLAPGPYGYTF | TGCGCCAGCAGCTTGGCCCCAGGGCCCTATGGCTACACCTTC
NA | TRBJ1-3 | TRBV7-2 | NA | CASSLAPQVAGNTIYF | TGTGCCAGCAGCTTAGCTCCCCAGGTAGCTGGAAACACCATATATTTT
NA | TRBJ2-2 | TRBV3-1/TRBV3-2 | few | CASSQRGAGRTGELFF | TGTGCCAGCAGCCAGAGGGGAGCAGGGAGGACCGGGGAGCTGTTTTTT
NA | TRBJ1-5 | TRBV4-1 | NA | CASSPQTPTTQPQHF | TGCGCCAGCAGCCCCCAGACCCCGACAACTCAGCCCCAGCATTTT
NA | TRBJ1-2 | TRBV21-1 | NA | CASSKVPWGLGNGYTF | NA
NA | TRBJ1-1 | TRBV9 | NA | CASSPIGQRNTEAFF | TGTGCCAGCAGCCCGATCGGACAGAGGAACACTGAAGCTTTCTTT
TRBD1 | TRBJ1-2 | TRBV19 | NA | CASSYTGDTGYTF | TGTGCCAGTAGTTACACAGGGGATACTGGCTACACCTTC
TRBD2 | TRBJ2-3 | TRBV7-2 | once | CASSPGILAGGAETQYF | TGTGCCAGCAGCCCGGGTATACTAGCGGGGGGGGCCGAGACGCAGTATTTT
TRBD1 | TRBJ1-5 | TRBV2 | NA | CASSRDRGYQPQHF | TGTGCCAGCAGTCGGGACAGAGGATATCAGCCCCAGCATTTT
NA | TRBJ1-2 | TRBV6-5 | NA | CASRKDSNYGYTF | TGTGCCAGCAGAAAGGACAGTAACTATGGCTACACCTTC
TRBD1 | TRBJ1-2 | TRBV2 | NA | CASSVDRVDGYTF | TGTGCCAGCAGCGTCGACAGGGTCGATGGCTACACCTTC
NA | TRBJ2-3 | TRBV24-1 | NA | CATSEEERSTDTQYF | TGTGCCACCAGTGAGGAGGAGAGAAGCACAGATACGCAGTATTTT
NA | TRBJ1-1 | TRBV30 | NA | CAWGTPIMNTEAFF | TGTGCCTGGGGGACACCAATTATGAACACTGAAGCTTTCTTT
TRBD2 | TRBJ2-5 | TRBV11-3 | NA | CASSLDSGGPQETQYF | TGTGCCAGCAGCTTAGACAGCGGGGGCCCCCAAGAGACCCAGTACTTC
TRBD2 | TRBJ2-7 | TRBV28 | NA | CASLPWSGGDSYEQYF | TGTGCCAGTCTACCCTGGTCGGGGGGGGACTCCTACGAGCAGTACTTC
TRBD1 | TRBJ2-6 | TRBV18 | NA | CASSRQGFDSGANVLTF | TGTGCCAGCTCACGACAGGGATTCGACTCTGGGGCCAACGTCCTGACTTTC
TRBD2 | TRBJ2-1 | TRBV7-7 | NA | CASSRASGVYNEQFF | TGTGCTAGCAGCCGCGCTAGCGGGGTTTACAATGAGCAGTTCTTC
TRBD1 | TRBJ2-5 | TRBV5-1 | NA | CASSLGQGQETQYF | TGCGCCAGCAGCTTGGGACAGGGCCAGGAGACCCAGTACTTC
TRBD1 | TRBJ1-6 | TRBV28 | NA | CASSAGTGDLSPLHF | TGTGCCAGCAGTGCCGGGACAGGAGATCTTTCACCCCTCCACTTT
NA | TRBJ1-1 | TRBV30 | NA | CAWSVQENTEAFF | TGTGCCTGGAGTGTACAAGAGAACACTGAAGCTTTCTTT
NA | TRBJ1-1 | TRBV3-1/TRBV3-2 | NA | CASSMVAGSNTEAFF | TGTGCCAGCAGCATGGTGGCAGGATCGAACACTGAAGCTTTCTTT
TRBD1 | TRBJ2-7 | TRBV10-2 | NA | CASRSGTGAYEQYF | TGCGCCAGCAGATCGGGGACAGGCGCCTACGAGCAGTACTTC
NA | TRBJ1-2 | TRBV29-1 | NA | CSVEDTVGGGYTF | TGCAGCGTTGAAGACACAGTGGGTGGTGGCTACACCTTC
NA | TRBJ1-1 | TRBV9 | NA | CASSAASRNTEAFF | TGTGCCAGCAGCGCAGCGTCCAGGAACACTGAAGCTTTCTTT